A single sample is the source of the 14 T cell receptor beta chains below, sequenced in a study of blood T cell repertoires in COVID-19. Some clones are missing from TCRdb's copy, which holds only in-frame ones; the method was immunoSEQ multiplex PCR. The table includes about 430,000 clones, about 88% detected once. The sequenced sample was PBMCs or T cells enriched from blood (not recorded which). The receptors come from a woman aged 18-29 years who had been exposed to COVID-19.

Regarding this clone: Other nucleotide sequences from this sample produce the same CDR3. The genes are TRBV15 and TRBJ1-1; 12 bases are shared with TRBD1. With 5 bases clipped from V and 5 bases from J, the junction kept 3 bases outside the gene matches. Germline V CDR1 and CDR2: LNHNV, YYDKDF (reference sequence). CDR3 length: 14 amino acids. CDR3 coding DNA: TGTGCCACCAGCCGGGACAGGGGGCCGACTGAAGCTTTCTTT. This gives the protein CATSRDRGPTEAFF.

Here the CDR3 reads CASSKGRDRGPSPLHF. The CDR3 DNA is TGTGCCAGCAGCAAAGGGAGGGACAGGGGGCCGTCACCCCTCCACTTT. The chain links TRBV11-2 to TRBJ1-6; 12 positions agree with TRBD1. J gave up 10 bases and V 5 bases, and 9 bases lay outside the gene matches. Germline CDR1 reads SGHAT; CDR2 reads FQNNGV. This CDR3 contains 16 residues.

The chain links TRBV10-1 to TRBJ2-5; D might be TRBD1 (6 bases). The germline CDR1 and CDR2 sequences are WNHNN and SYGVQD (reference sequence). V was clipped by 0 bases and J by 3 bases, with 8 bases between them. This CDR3 is built from 14 residues. The CDR3 is CASSESNREETQYF. The DNA of the CDR3 is TGCGCCAGCAGTGAGTCTAACAGGGAAGAGACCCAGTACTTC.

The gene calls are TRBV28 and TRBJ1-6; 8 positions match TRBD1. Germline CDR1 is MDHEN and CDR2 is SYDVKM. J was trimmed by 9 bases and V by 8 bases; bases with no gene match: 15. The CDR3 length is 16 residues. The CDR3 DNA follows: TGTGCCAGCTCCACCCCGGGCAGGGGGCGAAGTTCACCCCTCCACTTT. Its translation is CASSTPGRGRSSPLHF.

V gene TRBV28 combines with J gene TRBJ1-5, with TRBD1 as a possible D gene (6 bases). With 4 bases removed from V and 3 bases from J, the gap between germline ends came to 13 bases. Per germline, CDR1 MDHEN and CDR2 SYDVKM. The CDR3 runs 15 residues. DNA for the CDR3: TGTGCCAGCAGTTCGGCTACAGGGATCAATCAGCCCCAGCATTTT. The encoded protein is CASSSATGINQPQHF.

The rearrangement links TRBV18 to TRBJ1-6, with D possibly TRBD1 on 6 matching bases. Trimming took off 0 bases at V and 9 bases at J, with 18 bases between the two ends. The germline V gene encodes CDR1 KGHSH and CDR2 LQKENI. The CDR3 runs 17 residues. CDR3 sequence reads: CASSPPVGQFPISPLHF. CDR3 nucleotides: TGTGCCAGCTCACCACCGGTGGGACAATTTCCTATTTCACCCCTCCACTTT.

This clone was observed once. The genes are TRBV5-1 and TRBJ1-4, with 7 bases lining up with TRBD1. V was clipped by 3 bases and J by 0 bases; unmatched bases: 8. Germline V gives CDR1 SGHRS, CDR2 YFSETQ. CDR3 length: 17 amino acids. The CDR3 is CASSYGGQVATNEKLFF. The CDR3 DNA reads TGCGCCAGCAGCTACGGAGGACAGGTCGCAACTAATGAAAAACTGTTTTTT.

CDR3 residues: CASSLASGASYEQYF. The CDR3 DNA follows: TGTGCCAGCAGTTTAGCTAGCGGAGCCTCCTACGAGCAGTACTTC. The rearrangement links TRBV27 to TRBJ2-7; TRBD2 agrees at 7 bases. Trimming removed 2 bases from V and 0 bases from J; junction bases left unmatched: 4. Germline assignment: CDR1 MNHEY and CDR2 SMNVEV (reference sequence). The CDR3 sequence is 15 residues long.

This clone turned up a few times. The CDR3 nucleotides read TGTGCCAGCAGTTGGGACACCTACGAGCAGTACTTC. It translates to CASSWDTYEQYF. The chain couples TRBV5-5 to TRBJ2-7; TRBD1 might be the D (6 bases). The germline V gene encodes CDR1 SGHKS and CDR2 YYEKEE (reference sequence). Deletions cut 5 bases from V and 2 bases from J, with 8 bases between. CDR3 length: 12 residues.

The chain is built from TRBV28 and TRBJ2-1, with TRBD2 matching over 8 bases. In germline, CDR1 is MDHEN, CDR2 SYDVKM. V dropped 4 bases and J dropped 2; count of bases not matched to a gene: 4. CDR3 size: 15 residues. CDR3 DNA: TGTGCCAGCAGTTCGGGGGGGCCGACCTACAATGAGCAGTTCTTC. This codes for CASSSGGPTYNEQFF.

The rearrangement links TRBV3-1 (or the pseudogene TRBV3-2) to TRBJ1-6, with 7 bases identical to TRBD1. The CDR3 runs to 17 residues. V lost 0 bases, J lost 6 bases, and 8 bases stayed unmatched. Germline CDR1 reads LGHDT; CDR2 reads YNNKEL (reference sequence). DNA for the CDR3: TGTGCCAGCAGCCAAGATTGGACAGGTGTAACTAATTCACCCCTCCACTTT. Amino acid sequence: CASSQDWTGVTNSPLHF.

This clone occurred a few times. J is TRBJ1-5 and V is TRBV18; D gene unclear. From germline, CDR1 is KGHSH and CDR2 LQKENI. This CDR3 has 13 amino acids. The V gene lost 2 bases and the J gene lost 6 bases, with 8 bases spanning the gap. The CDR3 DNA is TGTGCCAGCTCACCAGGGCAAATTCAGCCCCAGCATTTT. Translating it yields CASSPGQIQPQHF.

This chain connects TRBV5-6 to TRBJ1-6; D is unresolved. There are 15 residues in the CDR3. V lost 5 bases and J 5 bases, leaving 14 bases between the germline ends. From germline, CDR1 is SGHDT and CDR2 YYEEEE. The DNA for the CDR3 is TGTGCCAGCAGTTTCGTGGGCCAAAATAATTCACCCCTCCACTTT. This translates into CASSFVGQNNSPLHF.

V and J are TRBV29-1 and TRBJ1-3; D unclear. Trimming removed 6 bases from V and 2 bases from J, with 14 bases in between. This CDR3 is built from 14 residues. Germline V gives CDR1 SQVTM, CDR2 ANQGSEA. The CDR3 nucleotides are TGCAGCGTGCGACCAGGTATCCCTGGAAACACCATATATTTT. Its translation is CSVRPGIPGNTIYF.